A selection of T cell receptor beta chains follows, all from one sample in a study of T cells in Graves' hyperthyroidism and ophthalmopathy. Each CDR3 protein gets one entry after TCRdb re-called the multiplex PCR reads with MiXCR. The data contain about 420,000 distinct CDR3 sequences, 15% to 17% of them seen just once; the ten biggest clones take up 7.7%. What was sequenced was blood. Receptor source: a woman younger than 35 with Graves' hyperthyroidism. Each CDR3 is given with its conserved first and last residue. Each record gives: D gene, clone size, J gene, V gene, CDR3 DNA, CDR3 protein. The D gene is left open where the match is weak. The size entry is marked missing in some rows and otherwise reads once, few, many or a size class.

d_call: -
clone_size: -
j_call: TRBJ1-1
v_call: TRBV27
cdr3_nt: TGTGCCAGCAGTTTAGGGGTTTGGACAGCTCATCTTGAAGCTTTCTTT
cdr3_aa: CASSLGVWTAHLEAFF

d_call: TRBD2
clone_size: -
j_call: TRBJ2-3
v_call: TRBV7-6
cdr3_nt: TGTGCCAGCAGCTTAGCGCGAGGGGCTAGCGGGAGAACAGATACGCAGTATTTT
cdr3_aa: CASSLARGASGRTDTQYF

d_call: -
clone_size: many
j_call: TRBJ1-1
v_call: TRBV27
cdr3_nt: TGTGCCAGCAGTCTCCGGGGGGGGCGTGAAGCTTTCTTT
cdr3_aa: CASSLRGGREAFF

d_call: -
clone_size: many
j_call: TRBJ2-1
v_call: TRBV15
cdr3_nt: TGTGCCACCAGCAGAAAGCAGAAACGATACAATGAGCAGTTCTTC
cdr3_aa: CATSRKQKRYNEQFF

d_call: -
clone_size: few
j_call: TRBJ2-2
v_call: TRBV12-3/TRBV12-4
cdr3_nt: TGTGCCAGCAGTTGGATCGGGGAGCTGTTTTTT
cdr3_aa: CASSWIGELFF

d_call: -
clone_size: -
j_call: TRBJ1-6
v_call: TRBV27
cdr3_nt: TGTGCCAGCAGTAGGGGTCTGGGTTCACCCCTCCACTTT
cdr3_aa: CASSRGLGSPLHF

d_call: TRBD1
clone_size: many
j_call: TRBJ2-5
v_call: TRBV28
cdr3_nt: TGTGCCAGCAGTTCAGCCGGGACAGCAGAGACCCAGTACTTC
cdr3_aa: CASSSAGTAETQYF

d_call: TRBD2
clone_size: many
j_call: TRBJ2-5
v_call: TRBV18
cdr3_nt: TGTGCCAGCTCACCGCCGGGCCTAGCGGGGCCTCAAGAGACCCAGTACTTC
cdr3_aa: CASSPPGLAGPQETQYF

d_call: -
clone_size: many
j_call: TRBJ1-1
v_call: TRBV6-1
cdr3_nt: TGTGCCAGCAGTCGTAACACGAACACTGAAGCTTTCTTT
cdr3_aa: CASSRNTNTEAFF

d_call: -
clone_size: many
j_call: TRBJ2-1
v_call: TRBV15
cdr3_nt: TGTGCCACCAGTTTCGGCCCATACAATGAGCAGTTCTTC
cdr3_aa: CATSFGPYNEQFF

d_call: TRBD2
clone_size: many
j_call: TRBJ2-1
v_call: TRBV3-1
cdr3_nt: TGTGCCAGCAGCCAAGCAGAGCGGGGGGGCCGGGTGCCGCGCAATGAGCAGTTCTTC
cdr3_aa: CASSQAERGGRVPRNEQFF

d_call: TRBD2
clone_size: many
j_call: TRBJ2-7
v_call: TRBV12-3/TRBV12-4
cdr3_nt: TGTGCCAGCAGGACTAGCGGGAGCTCCTACGAGCAGTACTTC
cdr3_aa: CASRTSGSSYEQYF

d_call: -
clone_size: many
j_call: TRBJ2-1
v_call: TRBV3-1
cdr3_nt: TGTGCCAGCAATCACATGGATGGGGCCAATGAGCAGTTCTTC
cdr3_aa: CASNHMDGANEQFF

d_call: -
clone_size: many
j_call: TRBJ2-3
v_call: TRBV5-1
cdr3_nt: TGCGCCAGCAGCCCGGGGACGTACACAGATACGCAGTATTTT
cdr3_aa: CASSPGTYTDTQYF

d_call: TRBD2
clone_size: -
j_call: TRBJ2-1
v_call: TRBV3-1
cdr3_nt: TGTGCCAGCAGCCAAGAAGGGACTAGCGGGACAACCCCTTATGGTGAGCAGTTCTTC
cdr3_aa: CASSQEGTSGTTPYGEQFF

d_call: TRBD2
clone_size: many
j_call: TRBJ2-1
v_call: TRBV12-5
cdr3_nt: TGTGCTAGTGGCTCCGAGGGAGGGAATGAGCAGTTCTTC
cdr3_aa: CASGSEGGNEQFF

d_call: -
clone_size: -
j_call: TRBJ2-1
v_call: TRBV6-5
cdr3_nt: TGTGCCAGCAGTTCCACGCCGGGCCCCAGTGAGCAGTTCTTC
cdr3_aa: CASSSTPGPSEQFF

d_call: -
clone_size: many
j_call: TRBJ2-7
v_call: TRBV12-3/TRBV12-4
cdr3_nt: TGTGCCAGCAGTTTAGGGGACGTCTACGAGCAGTACTTC
cdr3_aa: CASSLGDVYEQYF

d_call: TRBD1
clone_size: many
j_call: TRBJ2-7
v_call: TRBV7-2
cdr3_nt: TGTGCCAGCAGCTTAGCAGGACAGGGGGCGGAAGAGCAGTACTTC
cdr3_aa: CASSLAGQGAEEQYF

d_call: TRBD1
clone_size: -
j_call: TRBJ1-2
v_call: TRBV28
cdr3_nt: TGTGCCAGCAGTTTAGCAGGGGACAGGGGGAACTATGGCTACACCTTC
cdr3_aa: CASSLAGDRGNYGYTF

d_call: TRBD2
clone_size: many
j_call: TRBJ2-1
v_call: TRBV15
cdr3_nt: TGTGCCACCAGCGGACACCTAGCGGTAACCTACAATGAGCAGTTCTTC
cdr3_aa: CATSGHLAVTYNEQFF

d_call: TRBD2
clone_size: -
j_call: TRBJ2-3
v_call: TRBV30
cdr3_nt: TGTGCCTGGAGGACTAGCGGGAGGGCCGGGAATACGCAGTATTTT
cdr3_aa: CAWRTSGRAGNTQYF

d_call: -
clone_size: many
j_call: TRBJ2-5
v_call: TRBV9
cdr3_nt: TGTGCCAGCAGCGTAGCGCTAGGGGTGGAAGAGACCCAGTACTTC
cdr3_aa: CASSVALGVEETQYF

d_call: TRBD2
clone_size: many
j_call: TRBJ2-1
v_call: TRBV20-1
cdr3_nt: TGCAGTGCTAGAGTGGCGGGAGGGAATGAGCAGTTCTTC
cdr3_aa: CSARVAGGNEQFF

d_call: -
clone_size: many
j_call: TRBJ1-1
v_call: TRBV4-1
cdr3_nt: TGCGCCAGCAGCCAACCCGGCCGAGGGGACACTGAAGCTTTCTTT
cdr3_aa: CASSQPGRGDTEAFF

d_call: -
clone_size: many
j_call: TRBJ1-1
v_call: TRBV2
cdr3_nt: TGTGCCAGCAGTGTCCCCGGGGCAGGGGACACTGAAGCTTTCTTT
cdr3_aa: CASSVPGAGDTEAFF

d_call: -
clone_size: many
j_call: TRBJ1-6
v_call: TRBV3-1
cdr3_nt: TGTGCCAGCAGCCAAGATTTCAGTCCTAATTCACCCCTCCACTTT
cdr3_aa: CASSQDFSPNSPLHF

d_call: TRBD1
clone_size: many
j_call: TRBJ1-6
v_call: TRBV6-6
cdr3_nt: TGTGCCAGCAGTTACGGGACAGGGGTGAATTCACCCCTCCACTTT
cdr3_aa: CASSYGTGVNSPLHF

d_call: -
clone_size: many
j_call: TRBJ1-2
v_call: TRBV10-2
cdr3_nt: TGCGCCAGCAGTGAGTCGACAGCCACTAACTATGGCTACACCTTC
cdr3_aa: CASSESTATNYGYTF

d_call: -
clone_size: many
j_call: TRBJ2-2
v_call: TRBV7-8
cdr3_nt: TGTGCCAGCAGCTTAAATGGTCGGCAGACCGGGGAGCTGTTTTTT
cdr3_aa: CASSLNGRQTGELFF

d_call: TRBD1
clone_size: many
j_call: TRBJ1-2
v_call: TRBV5-1
cdr3_nt: TGCGCCAGCAGCACGATACAGGGGAACTATGGCTACACCTTC
cdr3_aa: CASSTIQGNYGYTF

d_call: -
clone_size: many
j_call: TRBJ2-1
v_call: TRBV20-1
cdr3_nt: TGCAGTGCCCGGGTTGTCGATGAGCAGTTCTTC
cdr3_aa: CSARVVDEQFF

d_call: -
clone_size: -
j_call: TRBJ2-4
v_call: TRBV12-3/TRBV12-4
cdr3_nt: TGTGCCAGCACCAAGGGGTTTAGAACCAAAAACATTCAGTACTTC
cdr3_aa: CASTKGFRTKNIQYF

d_call: TRBD2
clone_size: -
j_call: TRBJ2-2
v_call: TRBV6-1
cdr3_nt: TGTGCCAGCAGGCCCGTAGCGGGGGGCCCCGGGGAGCTGTTTTTT
cdr3_aa: CASRPVAGGPGELFF

d_call: TRBD2
clone_size: many
j_call: TRBJ2-1
v_call: TRBV12-3/TRBV12-4
cdr3_nt: TGTGCCAGCAGCCGAGGACTAGCGGGAGCAATTGAGCAGTTCTTC
cdr3_aa: CASSRGLAGAIEQFF